This T cell receptor (beta chain) was captured in a study of blood T cells in healthy people across ages. V lost 3 bases to trimming and J lost 6 bases, with 27 bases between them. The CDR3 runs to 18 residues. Germline CDR1 LGHDT, CDR2 YNNKEL (reference sequence). Together with a sample-barcoded 5' primer, a J-beta primer mix was included in a second PCR lasting about 6 to 11 cycles. Each CDR3 protein is one row after TCRdb ran MiXCR on the 5' RACE reads. The data show fewer than 600,000 distinct CDR3 sequences, with around a quarter seen just once and approximately 3.7% held by the top ten. The sample was also reused in another study, on T cells of mothers and their children.

The clonotype was recovered from a boy aged 2-9 years in good health. This chain connects TRBV3-1 to TRBJ2-7; D gene ambiguous. Sequenced: blood. The CDR3 is CASSHPRAVTPTLGEQYF. Written as DNA, the CDR3 is TGTGCCAGCAGCCACCCCCGGGCGGTTACCCCAACCCTCGGCGAGCAGTACTTC.